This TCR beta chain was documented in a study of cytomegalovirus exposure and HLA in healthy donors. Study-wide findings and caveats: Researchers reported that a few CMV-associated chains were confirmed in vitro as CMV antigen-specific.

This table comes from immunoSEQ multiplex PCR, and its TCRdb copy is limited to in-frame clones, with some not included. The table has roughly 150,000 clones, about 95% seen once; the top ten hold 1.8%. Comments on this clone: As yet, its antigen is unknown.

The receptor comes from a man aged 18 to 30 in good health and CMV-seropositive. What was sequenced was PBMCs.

The CDR3 loop is CASSSLAGNADTQYF. In DNA form, the CDR3 reads TGCGCCAGCAGCTCCCTAGCGGGAAATGCCGATACGCAGTATTTT. V is TRBV5-1 and J is TRBJ2-3; 9 bases match TRBD2. This CDR3 region has 15 residues. Germline V gene data show CDR1 as SGHRS and CDR2 as YFSETQ. The V and J ends lost 3 bases and 6 bases, in that order; junction bases with no gene match: 8.